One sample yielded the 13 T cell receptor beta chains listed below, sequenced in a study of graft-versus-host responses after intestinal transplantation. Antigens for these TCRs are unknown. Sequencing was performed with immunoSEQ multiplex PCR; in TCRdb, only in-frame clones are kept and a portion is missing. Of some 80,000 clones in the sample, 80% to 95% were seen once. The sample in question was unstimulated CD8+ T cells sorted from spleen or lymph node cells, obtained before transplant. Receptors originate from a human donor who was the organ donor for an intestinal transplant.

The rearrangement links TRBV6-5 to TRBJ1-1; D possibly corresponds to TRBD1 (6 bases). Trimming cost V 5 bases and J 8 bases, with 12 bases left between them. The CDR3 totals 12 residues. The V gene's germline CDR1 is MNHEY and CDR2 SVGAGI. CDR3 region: CASSGRDIEAFF. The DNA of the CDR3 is TGTGCCAGCAGTGGAAGGGACATAGAAGCTTTCTTT.

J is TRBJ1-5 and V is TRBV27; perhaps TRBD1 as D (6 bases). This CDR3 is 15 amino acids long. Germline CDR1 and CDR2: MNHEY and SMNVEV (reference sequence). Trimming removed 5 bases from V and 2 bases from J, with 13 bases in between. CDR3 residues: CASSLGGGGNQPQHF. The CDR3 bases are TGTGCCAGCAGTCTCGGCGGGGGCGGCAATCAGCCCCAGCATTTT.

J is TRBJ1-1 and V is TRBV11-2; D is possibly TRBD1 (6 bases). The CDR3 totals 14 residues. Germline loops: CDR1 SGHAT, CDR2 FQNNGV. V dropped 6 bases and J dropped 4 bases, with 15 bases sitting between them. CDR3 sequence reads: CASRHPGEGTEAFF. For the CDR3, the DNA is TGTGCCAGCAGACATCCAGGGGAGGGCACTGAAGCTTTCTTT.

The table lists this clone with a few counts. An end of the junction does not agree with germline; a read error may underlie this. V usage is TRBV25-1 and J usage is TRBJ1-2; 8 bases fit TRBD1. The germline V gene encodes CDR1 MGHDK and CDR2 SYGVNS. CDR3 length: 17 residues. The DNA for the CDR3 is TGTGCCAGCAGTGGGGAAGACAGGGGCGGGGGTCGCTATGGCTACTCCTTC. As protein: CASSGEDRGGGRYGYSF.

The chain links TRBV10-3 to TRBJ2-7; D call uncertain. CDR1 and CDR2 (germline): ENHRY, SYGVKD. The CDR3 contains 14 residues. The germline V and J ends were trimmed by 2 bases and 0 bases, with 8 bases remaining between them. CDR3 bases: TGTGCCATCAGTGAGGAGTGGGACTCCTACGAGCAGTACTTC. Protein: CAISEEWDSYEQYF.

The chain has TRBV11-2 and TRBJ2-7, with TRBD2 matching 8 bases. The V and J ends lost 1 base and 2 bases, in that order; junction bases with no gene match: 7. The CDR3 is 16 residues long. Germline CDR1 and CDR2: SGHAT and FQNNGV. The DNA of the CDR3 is TGTGCCAGCAGCTTAGTTACTAGCGGCCCAACCTACGAGCAGTACTTC. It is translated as CASSLVTSGPTYEQYF.

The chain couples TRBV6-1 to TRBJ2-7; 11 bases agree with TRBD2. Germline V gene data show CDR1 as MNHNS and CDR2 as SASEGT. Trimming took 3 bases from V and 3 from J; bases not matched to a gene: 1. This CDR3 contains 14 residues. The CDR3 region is CASSDGLAGYEQYF. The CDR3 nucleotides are TGTGCCAGCAGTGACGGACTAGCGGGCTACGAGCAGTACTTC.

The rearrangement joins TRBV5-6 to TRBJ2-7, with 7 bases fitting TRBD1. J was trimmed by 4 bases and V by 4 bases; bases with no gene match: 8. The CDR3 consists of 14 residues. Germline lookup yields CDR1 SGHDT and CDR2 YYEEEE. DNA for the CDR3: TGTGCCAGCAGCACCGGGACAGCTCCTTACGAGCAGTACTTC. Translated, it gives CASSTGTAPYEQYF.

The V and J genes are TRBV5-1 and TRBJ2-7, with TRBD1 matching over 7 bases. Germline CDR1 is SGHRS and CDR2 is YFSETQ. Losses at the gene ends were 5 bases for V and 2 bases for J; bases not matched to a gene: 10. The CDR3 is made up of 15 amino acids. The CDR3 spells CASRAGQVPTYEQYF. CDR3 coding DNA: TGCGCCAGCAGGGCAGGACAGGTCCCCACCTACGAGCAGTACTTC. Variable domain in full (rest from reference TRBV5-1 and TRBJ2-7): KAGVTQTPRYLIKTRGQQVTLSCSPISGHRSVSWYQQTPGQGLQFLFEYFSETQRNKGNFPGRFSGRQFSNSRSEMNVSTLELGDSALYLCASRAGQVPTYEQYFGPGTRLTVT.

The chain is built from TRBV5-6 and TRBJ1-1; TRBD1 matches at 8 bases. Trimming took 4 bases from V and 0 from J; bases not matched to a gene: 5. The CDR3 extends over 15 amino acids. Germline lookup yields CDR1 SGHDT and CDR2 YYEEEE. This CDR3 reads CASSKGQGMNTEAFF. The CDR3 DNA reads TGTGCCAGCAGCAAAGGACAGGGAATGAACACTGAAGCTTTCTTT.

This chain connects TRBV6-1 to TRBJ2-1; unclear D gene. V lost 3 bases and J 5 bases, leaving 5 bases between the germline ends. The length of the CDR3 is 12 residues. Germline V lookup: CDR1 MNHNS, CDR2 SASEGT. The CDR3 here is CASSDGHNEQFF. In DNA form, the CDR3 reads TGTGCCAGCAGTGACGGCCACAATGAGCAGTTCTTC.

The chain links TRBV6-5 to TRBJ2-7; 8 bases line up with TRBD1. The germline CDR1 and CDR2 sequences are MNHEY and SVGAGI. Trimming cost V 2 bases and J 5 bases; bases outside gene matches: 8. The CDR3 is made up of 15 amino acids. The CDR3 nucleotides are TGTGCCAGCAGTTACACCGACAGGGGTCAGAACGAGCAGTACTTC. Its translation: CASSYTDRGQNEQYF.

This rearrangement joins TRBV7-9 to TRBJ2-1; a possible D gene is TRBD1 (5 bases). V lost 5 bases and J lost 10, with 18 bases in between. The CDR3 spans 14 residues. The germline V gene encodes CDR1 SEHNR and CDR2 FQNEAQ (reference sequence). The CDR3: CASSTIPGPWEQFF. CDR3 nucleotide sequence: TGTGCCAGCAGCACAATACCAGGGCCGTGGGAGCAGTTCTTC.